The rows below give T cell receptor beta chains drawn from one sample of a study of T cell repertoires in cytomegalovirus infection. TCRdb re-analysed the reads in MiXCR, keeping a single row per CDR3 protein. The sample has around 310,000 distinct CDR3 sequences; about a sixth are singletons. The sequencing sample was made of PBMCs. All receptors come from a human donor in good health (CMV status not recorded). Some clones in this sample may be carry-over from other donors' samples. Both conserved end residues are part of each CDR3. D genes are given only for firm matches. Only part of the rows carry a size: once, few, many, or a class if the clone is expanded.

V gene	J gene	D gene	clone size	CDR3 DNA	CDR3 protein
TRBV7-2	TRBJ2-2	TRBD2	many	TGTGCCAGCAGCTTAATAGCGGGGGCCCGACCCGGGGAGCTGTTTTTT	CASSLIAGARPGELFF
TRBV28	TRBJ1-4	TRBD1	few	TGTGCCAGCAGTCTACCGACAGGGAATGAAAAACTGTTTTTT	CASSLPTGNEKLFF
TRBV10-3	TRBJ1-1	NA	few	TGTGCCATCAGTGAGTCGGGGAACACTGAAGCTTTCTTT	CAISESGNTEAFF
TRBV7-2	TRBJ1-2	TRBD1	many	TGTGCCAGCAGCTTATCGCCCCGGGTTGGGACAGGGGCTAACTATGGCTACACCTTC	CASSLSPRVGTGANYGYTF
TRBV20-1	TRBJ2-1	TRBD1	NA	TGCAGTGCTATACGTTCCGGGACAGGCTCCTACAATGAGCAGTTCTTC	CSAIRSGTGSYNEQFF
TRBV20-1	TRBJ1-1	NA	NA	TGCAGTGCTAGAGATCCCCAGGGTTCTAACACTGAAGCTTTCTTT	CSARDPQGSNTEAFF
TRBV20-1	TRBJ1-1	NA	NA	TGCAGTGCGGTGGACAGTAGGAACACTGAAGCTTTCTTT	CSAVDSRNTEAFF
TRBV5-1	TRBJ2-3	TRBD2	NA	TGCGCCAGCAGCTGGGGCGGGGGGACCACAGATACGCAGTATTTT	CASSWGGGTTDTQYF
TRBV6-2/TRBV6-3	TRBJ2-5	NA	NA	TGTGCCAGCAACAACCCGGGGGGCCATAGGGGGACCCAGTACTTC	CASNNPGGHRGTQYF
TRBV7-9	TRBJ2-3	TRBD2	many	TGTGCCAGCAGCTTGTCCACTAGCGGGGGGGCCCGGACAGATACGCAGTATTTT	CASSLSTSGGARTDTQYF
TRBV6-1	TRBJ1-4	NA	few	TGTGCCAGCAGATCGGTCTCAACTAATGAAAAACTGTTTTTT	CASRSVSTNEKLFF
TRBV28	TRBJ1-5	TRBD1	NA	TGTGCCAGCAGTCCTACACCCGGACAGGGAGGTCAGCCCCAGCATTTT	CASSPTPGQGGQPQHF
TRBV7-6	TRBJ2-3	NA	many	TGTGCCAGCAGCCCCTTGGGGCAGGGGAGAAGAGATACGCAGTATTTT	CASSPLGQGRRDTQYF
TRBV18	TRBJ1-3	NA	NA	TGTGCCAGCGCCAGGGGTTCTGGAAACACCATATATTTT	CASARGSGNTIYF
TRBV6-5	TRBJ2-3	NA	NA	TGTGCCAGCAGGTCGGGGGGAGGGGGAGATACGCAGTATTTT	CASRSGGGGDTQYF
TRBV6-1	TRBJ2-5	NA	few	TGTGCCAGCACCCACCCCGGGCAGCAAGAGACCCAGTACTTC	CASTHPGQQETQYF
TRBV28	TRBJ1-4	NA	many	TGTGCCAGCAGTTTAGCAACAGCCGATAATGAAAAACTGTTTTTT	CASSLATADNEKLFF
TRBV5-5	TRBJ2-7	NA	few	TGTGCCAGCAGCTTGATTCGGCAGGGCGGTTACGAGCAGTACTTC	CASSLIRQGGYEQYF